Below are 20 T cell receptor beta chains sequenced from a single sample in a study of Graves' ophthalmopathy and Graves' hyperthyroidism. RNA transcripts provided the template for amplifying TCR beta CDR3 regions. After a first-round RT-PCR with HTBI primers, a second-round multiplex PCR was run. TCRdb re-derived calls from the multiplex PCR reads in MiXCR, one entry per CDR3 protein. The sample includes about 210,000 distinct CDR3 sequences, roughly 29% of them seen just once. Sequences were obtained from peripheral blood. These receptors were obtained from a man aged 45 to 65 with Graves' ophthalmopathy.

This clonotype was seen repeatedly, ten times or more. The chain recombines TRBV6-2 or TRBV6-3 with TRBJ2-7, with 9 bases matching TRBD2. V dropped 4 bases and J dropped 2; count of bases not matched to a gene: 3. The CDR3 is 14 residues long. Germline values: CDR1 MNHEY, CDR2 SVGEGT. This CDR3 is CASSSQRGAYEQYF. In nucleotides, the CDR3 is TGTGCCAGCAGTTCCCAGCGGGGGGCCTACGAGCAGTACTTC.

This clonotype has at least ten counts. This chain joins TRBV20-1 and TRBJ2-7; 8 positions match TRBD2. The J segment lost 7 bases and the V segment lost 7 bases, leaving 15 bases of the junction unmatched. Germline CDR1 reads DFQATT; CDR2 reads SNEGSKA (reference sequence). The length of the CDR3 is 14 residues. The CDR3 DNA reads as TGCAGTGTTCCCCAGCTACGGGAGGGCCGAGAGCAGTACTTC. Its protein is CSVPQLREGREQYF.

This clonotype was observed at least ten times. The chain employs TRBV7-6 and TRBJ2-7; 12 nucleotides agree with TRBD2. CDR1 SGHVS and CDR2 FNYEAQ come from the germline V gene. J was trimmed by 6 bases and V by 1 base; bases with no gene match: 4. The CDR3 covers 15 residues. Here the CDR3 reads CASSLGTSGVSEQYF. The CDR3 region has the DNA TGTGCCAGCAGCTTAGGGACTAGCGGGGTTTCCGAGCAGTACTTC.

This clonotype occurred many times. The genes are TRBV15 and TRBJ2-2; TRBD2 matches at 12 bases. The CDR3 length is 17 residues. V was pared by 0 bases and J by 5 bases, with 4 bases of the junction left unmatched. Germline CDR1 LNHNV, CDR2 YYDKDF (reference sequence). CDR3 residues: CATSRDGLAGLTGELFF. CDR3 sequence (DNA): TGTGCCACCAGCAGAGATGGACTAGCGGGACTTACCGGGGAGCTGTTTTTT.

The chain joins TRBV6-1 to TRBJ1-1; D is ambiguous. The germline V and J ends were trimmed by 2 bases and 3 bases, with 10 bases remaining between them. The germline V gene has CDR1 MNHNS and CDR2 SASEGT. The CDR3 totals 14 residues. CDR3 bases: TGTGCCAGCAGTGAAATAGGCCGCTACACTGAAGCTTTCTTT. This codes for CASSEIGRYTEAFF.

This clonotype was counted ten times or more. CDR3 sequence reads: CASRRIEGTEAFF. CDR3 nucleotide sequence: TGTGCCAGCAGGAGAATTGAGGGCACTGAAGCTTTCTTT. The J gene is TRBJ1-1, the V gene TRBV3-1; D uncertain. V dropped 6 bases and J dropped 4 bases, with 12 bases sitting between them. The CDR3 spans 13 residues. From germline, CDR1 is LGHDT and CDR2 YNNKEL (reference sequence).

This clonotype was detected many times. The chain links TRBV12-3 or TRBV12-4 to TRBJ1-3, with D uncertain. The CDR3 consists of 15 residues. V lost 5 bases, J lost 9 bases, and 20 bases lay in between. CDR3 sequence reads: CASSPQVLSLFTIYF. The CDR3 DNA reads TGTGCCAGCAGTCCTCAGGTTTTATCTCTCTTCACCATATATTTT.

This clonotype was counted many times. The chain employs TRBV28 and TRBJ2-5, with D perhaps TRBD2 (5 bases). CDR1 and CDR2 (germline): MDHEN, SYDVKM. The V end was cut by 5 bases, the J end by 5 bases, with 21 bases between. The length of the CDR3 is 16 residues. Here the CDR3 reads CASSPTLEERWETQYF. CDR3 sequence (DNA): TGTGCCAGCAGTCCCACCCTTGAGGAGCGGTGGGAGACCCAGTACTTC.

This clonotype was observed many times. The V gene is TRBV20-1, the J gene TRBJ2-7; no reliable D call. The CDR3 sequence is 15 residues long. Germline CDR1 is DFQATT and CDR2 is SNEGSKA (reference sequence). V shed 3 bases and J shed 0 bases, with 15 bases lying between them. The CDR3 loop is CSASPTSRSSYEQYF. Written as DNA, the CDR3 is TGCAGTGCTAGTCCGACGTCCAGGAGCTCCTACGAGCAGTACTTC.

Here the CDR3 DNA reads TGTGCCAGCAGTTGGACTAGCGCATCCTACGAGCAGTACTTC. It codes for CASSWTSASYEQYF. V usage is TRBV12-3 or TRBV12-4 and J usage is TRBJ2-7; TRBD2 matches 9 bases. The CDR3 sequence is 14 residues long. Trimming cost V 4 bases and J 1 base; bases outside gene matches: 2.

Many counts were recorded for this clonotype. This chain uses TRBV24-1 with TRBJ2-5; D is uncertain. This CDR3 region has 15 residues. Trimming pared 6 bases from V and 7 bases from J, leaving 20 bases between. The germline CDR1 and CDR2 sequences are KGHDR and SFDVKD. The CDR3 DNA follows: TGTGCCACCAGTTCCCGCGAGTCATTCGATAGGACCCAGTACTTC. Protein product: CATSSRESFDRTQYF.

The chain couples TRBV2 to TRBJ1-1; D not certain. CDR3 length equals 12 residues. Trimming took 6 bases from V and 10 from J, leaving 15 bases between them. CDR1 SNHLY and CDR2 FYNNEI come from the germline V gene. The CDR3 region has the DNA TGTGCCAGCAGCTCCCCACCGGCCCGAGCTTTCTTT. It is translated as CASSSPPARAFF.

J is TRBJ1-2 and V is TRBV2, with D tentatively TRBD1 (6 bases). V was clipped by 8 bases and J by 2 bases, with 15 bases between them. The CDR3 runs 14 residues. Germline CDR1 SNHLY, CDR2 FYNNEI. CDR3 sequence: CASGQTRGNYGYTF. Written as DNA, the CDR3 is TGTGCCAGCGGACAGACGAGGGGCAACTATGGCTACACCTTC.

The rearrangement uses TRBV28 and TRBJ1-2; tentatively, D is TRBD1 (5 bases). V lost 5 bases, J lost 4 bases, and 14 bases lay in between. This CDR3 has 14 residues. CDR1 and CDR2 from the germline V gene are MDHEN and SYDVKM. The CDR3, as DNA: TGTGCCAGCAGTGTGGAAGGGGCACTCTATGGCTACACCTTC. Amino acids: CASSVEGALYGYTF.

This clonotype was seen ten or more times. The chain joins TRBV15 to TRBJ1-2; D remains ambiguous. The CDR3 is made up of 13 amino acids. CDR1 and CDR2 (germline): LNHNV, YYDKDF (reference sequence). The germline V and J ends were trimmed by 5 bases and 8 bases, with 15 bases remaining between them. The CDR3 DNA is TGTGCCACCAGCCCCTTAAATCGAGACGGCTACACCTTC. Its protein is CATSPLNRDGYTF.

This clonotype was observed at least ten times. The J gene is TRBJ2-4, the V gene TRBV5-4; D ambiguous. The CDR3 spans 14 residues. Germline V gene data show CDR1 as SGHNT and CDR2 as YYREEE (reference sequence). Trimming left V 1 base short and J 8 bases short, with 13 bases between. In nucleotides, the CDR3 is TGTGCCAGCAGCTTGCGTGGGATGTCAGACATTCAGTACTTC. This gives the protein CASSLRGMSDIQYF.

This clonotype was seen ten or more times. The genes are TRBV12-3 or TRBV12-4 and TRBJ2-2; no reliable D call. V was trimmed by 5 bases and J by 2 bases, leaving 6 bases between them. This CDR3 is 13 amino acids long. This CDR3 reads CASSRINTGELFF. Written as DNA, the CDR3 is TGTGCCAGCAGTCGCATTAACACCGGGGAGCTGTTTTTT.

This clonotype was seen many times. This CDR3 reads CATAWGGALVTETQYF. Here the CDR3 DNA reads TGTGCCACCGCGTGGGGGGGGGCGCTAGTGACGGAGACCCAGTACTTC. This chain uses TRBV12-3 or TRBV12-4 with TRBJ2-5, with D tentatively TRBD2 (7 bases). The CDR3 covers 16 residues. V lost 10 bases and J 5 bases, leaving 26 bases between the germline ends.

This clonotype was seen ten or more times. The rearrangement links TRBV20-1 to TRBJ2-7; a weak D match, TRBD1 (5 bases). The CDR3 contains 12 residues. V lost 3 bases, J lost 3 bases, and 9 bases lay in between. The V gene's germline CDR1 is DFQATT and CDR2 SNEGSKA (reference sequence). CDR3 protein: CSARPRVYEQYF. CDR3 nucleotides: TGCAGTGCTAGGCCCAGGGTCTACGAGCAGTACTTC.

This clonotype was counted at least ten times. The chain uses TRBV5-1 and TRBJ2-7; unclear D gene. The CDR3 covers 13 residues. Trimming took off 0 bases at V and 2 bases at J, with 6 bases between the two ends. CDR1 and CDR2 (germline): SGHRS, YFSETQ. The CDR3 sequence: CASSLGGTYEQYF. The CDR3 DNA sequence: TGCGCCAGCAGCTTGGGAGGAACCTACGAGCAGTACTTC. Variable domain in full (rest from reference TRBV5-1 and TRBJ2-7): KAGVTQTPRYLIKTRGQQVTLSCSPISGHRSVSWYQQTPGQGLQFLFEYFSETQRNKGNFPGRFSGRQFSNSRSEMNVSTLELGDSALYLCASSLGGTYEQYFGPGTRLTVT.